The 9 T cell receptor beta chains below were found in one sample sequenced in a study of T cell responses to AZD1222 COVID-19 vaccine. Produced via immunoSEQ multiplex PCR; TCRdb's table is partial and in-frame only. The table has over 100,000 clones, more than 85% seen once. The source was peripheral blood, collected on day 0 of AZD1222 vaccination. Receptors originate from an adult in good health.

The chain uses TRBV7-9 and TRBJ1-2; no firm D call. Deletions cut 5 bases from V and 4 bases from J, with 17 bases between. The V gene's germline CDR1 is SEHNR and CDR2 FQNEAQ (reference sequence). This CDR3 contains 15 residues. CDR3 nucleotide sequence: TGTGCCAGCAGCCCACGGACGCCAGGCACCTATGGCTACACCTTC. Translated: CASSPRTPGTYGYTF.

J is TRBJ1-5 and V is TRBV5-4; D might be TRBD1 (6 bases). CDR1 and CDR2 from the germline V gene are SGHNT and YYREEE (reference sequence). The CDR3 contains 14 residues. Trimming removed 2 bases from V and 5 bases from J, with 11 bases in between. The CDR3 loop reads CASSFPGAHQPQHF. The CDR3 nucleotides read TGTGCCAGCAGCTTCCCGGGGGCGCATCAGCCCCAGCATTTT.

The genes are TRBV3-1 (or the pseudogene TRBV3-2) and TRBJ2-5; TRBD2 agrees at 12 bases. The CDR3 is 14 residues long. V gave up 4 bases and J gave up 5 bases; unmatched junction bases: 2. CDR1 is LGHDT and CDR2 is YNNKEL in the germline V gene (reference sequence). CDR3 sequence (DNA): TGTGCCAGCAGCCTGACTAGCGGGAGTGAGACCCAGTACTTC. Amino acids: CASSLTSGSETQYF.

V gene TRBV5-5 combines with J gene TRBJ1-5; a weak D match, TRBD1 (5 bases). CDR1 is SGHKS and CDR2 is YYEKEE in the germline V gene (reference sequence). Trimming left V 4 bases short and J 6 bases short, with 23 bases between. CDR3 size: 17 residues. The CDR3: CASSLPGGAGLSQPQHF. For the CDR3, the DNA is TGTGCCAGCAGCCTCCCTGGGGGTGCAGGGCTGAGTCAGCCCCAGCATTTT.

The J gene is TRBJ1-1, the V gene TRBV30; no reliable D call. Germline V lookup: CDR1 GTSNPN, CDR2 SVGIG (reference sequence). The germline V and J ends were trimmed by 4 bases and 4 bases, with 10 bases remaining between them. This CDR3 region has 12 residues. The CDR3: CAWMVGSTEAFF. In DNA form, the CDR3 reads TGTGCCTGGATGGTAGGCAGCACTGAAGCTTTCTTT.

The chain joins TRBV27 to TRBJ1-1, with TRBD1 matching over 7 bases. The CDR3 is 15 residues long. The V gene end was trimmed by 2 bases and the J gene end by 4 bases; junction bases not matched to a gene: 7. Germline CDR1 reads MNHEY; CDR2 reads SMNVEV (reference sequence). The CDR3 spells CASSLHTGQTTEAFF. DNA of the CDR3: TGTGCCAGCAGTTTACACACGGGACAGACCACTGAAGCTTTCTTT.

The chain couples TRBV4-2 to TRBJ2-1; the D gene is possibly TRBD2 (6 bases). CDR3 length: 15 amino acids. V lost 4 bases to trimming and J lost 4 bases, with 14 bases between them. CDR1 is LGHNA, CDR2 YNFKEQ, per germline. The CDR3 DNA reads as TGTGCCAGCAGCCTCGGCGGGGCGGTATACAATGAGCAGTTCTTC. Translating gives CASSLGGAVYNEQFF.

The chain joins TRBV11-3 to TRBJ2-1; 14 positions agree with TRBD2. J gave up 8 bases and V 4 bases, and 10 bases lay outside the gene matches. Germline lookup yields CDR1 SGHNT and CDR2 YENEEA. This CDR3 spans 17 amino acids. CDR3 bases: TGTGCCAGCAGCTCCCGCGGGACTAGCGGGGGTAGGGATGAGCAGTTCTTC. As protein: CASSSRGTSGGRDEQFF.

This chain connects TRBV6-5 to TRBJ1-5; D remains ambiguous. The germline V gene encodes CDR1 MNHEY and CDR2 SVGAGI. V was trimmed by 6 bases and J by 0 bases, leaving 6 bases between them. The CDR3 length is 13 residues. CDR3 region: CASRGYSNQPQHF. CDR3 bases: TGTGCCAGCAGGGGTTATAGCAATCAGCCCCAGCATTTT.